The rows below give T cell receptor beta chains drawn from one sample of a study of Ad26.COV2.S vaccination and SARS-CoV-2 variants. The repertoire was sequenced with immunoSEQ multiplex PCR; TCRdb's copy has only in-frame clones and lacks some. The sample lists about 480,000 clones, approximately 90% occurring once. This material consisted of peripheral blood, taken in a trial of Ad26.COV2.S vaccine versus placebo. The receptors originated from a person aged 18-60 years who received the Ad26.COV2.S COVID-19 vaccine or a placebo. The conserved cysteine and the conserved F or W are not part of the CDR3 here. D genes are given only for firm matches. Expanded clones are given a class, and other clones once, few, many or no size at all.

NA	TRBV21-1	NA	TRBJ1-5	ASSKPSAQLNQPQH
NA	TRBV6-1	NA	TRBJ2-5	ASSEWDGYQETQY
NA	TRBV19	NA	TRBJ2-6	ASSGYSSGANVLT
NA	TRBV29-1	NA	TRBJ1-5	SVESNQPQH
NA	TRBV4-2	once	TRBJ2-1	ASTSVGGHNEQF
TRBD2	TRBV5-5	NA	TRBJ2-1	ASSFALAGNEQF
NA	TRBV12-3/TRBV12-4	NA	TRBJ2-7	ASSSKYEQY
NA	TRBV15	NA	TRBJ1-2	ATRRGSLAYGYT
NA	TRBV27	NA	TRBJ2-2	ASSPRLERVPGELF
NA	TRBV12-3/TRBV12-4	NA	TRBJ1-2	ASSFVANYGYT
NA	TRBV7-9	NA	TRBJ1-2	ASSLAEGSHGYT
NA	TRBV30	NA	TRBJ1-6	AWSVEGARNSPLH
TRBD1	TRBV7-2	NA	TRBJ2-1	ASSRTGVGSYNEQF
NA	TRBV7-6	NA	TRBJ1-4	ASSPRTVGQGEKLF
TRBD1	TRBV28	NA	TRBJ1-1	ASSTLTGAGTEAF
TRBD2	TRBV5-4	NA	TRBJ2-1	ASSFATSGRLYNEQF
TRBD2	TRBV6-2/TRBV6-3	few	TRBJ2-7	ASSTRGQATSGKLYEQY
TRBD1	TRBV27	NA	TRBJ1-5	ASRIAGGSNQPQH
NA	TRBV4-2	once	TRBJ2-1	ASSQVDRYNEQF
NA	TRBV7-9	NA	TRBJ1-6	ASSLDLASPLH